This T cell receptor (beta chain) was identified during a study of T cell responses to AZD1222 COVID-19 vaccine. Study-level background: Second-dose timings of about 4 or about 12 weeks were pooled. Study results and limitations: Baseline antibody screening turned up just six seropositive AZD1222 recipients. Repertoire sampling occurred only after the peak T cell response.

This table comes from immunoSEQ multiplex PCR, and its TCRdb copy is limited to in-frame clones, with some not included. The sample includes 150,000 to 200,000 clones, about 92% of them seen just once. In regard to this clone: The antigen remains unidentified.

The specimen was peripheral blood, collected on day 0 of AZD1222 vaccination. The receptor was derived from an adult in good health.

CDR3 sequence: CASSQERQGYYNEQFF. Written as DNA, the CDR3 is TGTGCCAGCAGCCAAGAGCGCCAAGGGTACTACAATGAGCAGTTCTTC. The V call is TRBV3-1 (or the pseudogene TRBV3-2), the J call TRBJ2-1; D unclear. CDR3 length: 16 amino acids. Trimming took off 0 bases at V and 3 bases at J, with 12 bases between the two ends. Germline CDR1 LGHDT, CDR2 YNNKEL (reference sequence).